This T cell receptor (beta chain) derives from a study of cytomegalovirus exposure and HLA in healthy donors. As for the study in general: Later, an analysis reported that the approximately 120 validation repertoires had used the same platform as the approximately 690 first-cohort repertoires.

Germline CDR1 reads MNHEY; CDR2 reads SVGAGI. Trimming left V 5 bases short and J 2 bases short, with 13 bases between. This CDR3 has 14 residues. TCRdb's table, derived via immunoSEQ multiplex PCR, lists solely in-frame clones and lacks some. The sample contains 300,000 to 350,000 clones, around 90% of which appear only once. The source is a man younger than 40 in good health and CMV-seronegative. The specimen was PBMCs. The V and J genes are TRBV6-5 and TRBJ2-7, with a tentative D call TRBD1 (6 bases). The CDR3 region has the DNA TGTGCCAGCAGTACCGGACAGATAACCTACGAGCAGTACTTC. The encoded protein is CASSTGQITYEQYF.